A single sample is the source of the 21 T cell receptor beta chains below, sequenced in a study of CD8+CD57+ T cells in acquired aplastic anemia. Patients chosen for sequencing had shown CD8+CD57+ cell expansion by flow cytometry. TCR beta VDJ combinations and CDR3 sequences were profiled from genomic DNA. Each CDR3 protein is one row after TCRdb ran MiXCR on the reads. In the table there are over 150,000 distinct CDR3 sequences, roughly 50% of which are singletons. The sample was sorted CD4+, CD8+, or CD8+CD57+ T cells (not recorded which) from PBMCs. The source of these receptors is a human donor with aplastic anemia.

This clonotype was counted many times. This rearrangement joins TRBV6-1 to TRBJ1-2; no clear D. V lost 9 bases and J lost 4, with 15 bases in between. The germline V gene encodes CDR1 MNHNS and CDR2 SASEGT. There are 13 residues in the CDR3. The CDR3 is CASTWALSYGYTF. The CDR3 DNA reads TGTGCCAGTACCTGGGCGTTAAGCTATGGCTACACCTTC.

The sample holds many counts of this clonotype. The chain combines TRBV5-1 with TRBJ2-7; 9 positions match TRBD1. Germline V gene sequence: CDR1 SGHRS, CDR2 YFSETQ. V shed 4 bases and J 5 bases; nucleotides not matched to a gene: 7. The length of the CDR3 is 14 residues. CDR3 in DNA: TGCGCCAGCAGCCCGCCGGGACAGGGCCACGAGCAGTACTTC. Encoded protein: CASSPPGQGHEQYF.

At least ten counts were recorded for this clonotype. The chain employs TRBV5-1 and TRBJ2-7, with TRBD1 identical over 10 bases. CDR3 length equals 16 residues. Germline V lookup: CDR1 SGHRS, CDR2 YFSETQ. Germline trimming cut 1 base from V and 4 bases from J; bases unmatched to any gene: 8. The CDR3 loop is CASSLTPGQGSYEQYF. The CDR3 nucleotides are TGCGCCAGCAGCTTGACCCCGGGACAGGGGAGTTACGAGCAGTACTTC. Full variable domain (outside the CDR3, taken from reference TRBV5-1 and TRBJ2-7): KAGVTQTPRYLIKTRGQQVTLSCSPISGHRSVSWYQQTPGQGLQFLFEYFSETQRNKGNFPGRFSGRQFSNSRSEMNVSTLELGDSALYLCASSLTPGQGSYEQYFGPGTRLTVT.

This clonotype was seen ten or more times. The chain uses TRBV5-1 and TRBJ1-2, with D possibly being TRBD1 (6 bases). The CDR3 contains 14 residues. Germline assignment: CDR1 SGHRS and CDR2 YFSETQ. The ends were cut back, 8 bases at V and 4 bases at J, with 18 bases in the middle. For the CDR3, the DNA is TGCGCCAGTGCGGCAGGGGATCGGGTCTATGGCTACACCTTC. Protein product: CASAAGDRVYGYTF.

This clonotype was detected a few times. The chain couples TRBV10-3 to TRBJ2-3; D gene uncertain. This CDR3 has 11 residues. Germline CDR1 is ENHRY and CDR2 is SYGVKD. Trimming pared 3 bases from V and 6 bases from J, leaving 4 bases between. The CDR3 region is CAISEEDTQYF. CDR3 in DNA: TGTGCCATCAGTGAAGAGGATACGCAGTATTTT.

Many counts were recorded for this clonotype. The rearrangement links TRBV5-1 to TRBJ2-1, with TRBD1 matching 7 bases. Germline V gene sequence: CDR1 SGHRS, CDR2 YFSETQ. The CDR3 sequence is 14 residues long. Trimming cost V 3 bases and J 1 base; bases outside gene matches: 1. CDR3 sequence reads: CASSWGQSYNEQFF. CDR3 nucleotides: TGCGCCAGCAGCTGGGGACAGTCCTACAATGAGCAGTTCTTC.

The chain is built from TRBV12-3 or TRBV12-4 and TRBJ2-1; 8 positions agree with TRBD1. Losses at the gene ends were 6 bases for V and 0 bases for J; bases not matched to a gene: 7. The CDR3 totals 16 residues. The CDR3 DNA follows: TGTGCCAGCAGCCACCGGACAGGGAACTCCTACAATGAGCAGTTCTTC. Encoded protein: CASSHRTGNSYNEQFF.

This clonotype has a count of ten or more. The rearrangement joins TRBV6-1 to TRBJ1-1; unclear D gene. V was trimmed by 4 bases and J by 7 bases, leaving 7 bases between them. There are 11 residues in the CDR3. Germline V lookup: CDR1 MNHNS, CDR2 SASEGT. The CDR3 reads CASSVDGEAFF. The CDR3 DNA sequence: TGTGCCAGCAGTGTGGACGGTGAAGCTTTCTTT.

CDR3 bases: TGTGCCAGCAGTCGCGGGACAGGGGCCGGAAACACCATATATTTT. Protein product: CASSRGTGAGNTIYF. This chain uses TRBV2 with TRBJ1-3; 10 nucleotides agree with TRBD1. The trim removed 5 bases at V and 4 bases at J, leaving 5 bases unmatched. Germline values: CDR1 SNHLY, CDR2 FYNNEI. The CDR3 has 15 residues.

As concerns this clonotype: A much bigger clone sits one base away, suggesting this may be a read error. V is TRBV6-1 and J is TRBJ2-1, with TRBD1 identical over 8 bases. Germline assignment: CDR1 MNHNS and CDR2 SASEGT. This CDR3 has 13 residues. The CDR3: CASSEARDRIPLF. In nucleotides, the CDR3 is TGTGCCAGCAGTGAAGCAAGGGACAGGATCCCGTTGTTC.

This clonotype was recorded a few times. The V gene is TRBV29-1, the J gene TRBJ1-2; D not certain. Trimming shortened V by 3 bases and J by 1 base, and 3 bases separated the two germline ends. The length of the CDR3 is 11 residues. Per the germline V gene, CDR1 is SQVTM and CDR2 is ANQGSEA. CDR3 protein: CSVDGNYGYTF. The CDR3 bases are TGCAGCGTTGACGGTAACTATGGCTACACCTTC.

This clonotype was observed at least ten times. The chain recombines TRBV19 with TRBJ1-2; TRBD1 matches 8 bases. CDR3 length equals 15 residues. The germline CDR1 and CDR2 sequences are LNHDA and SQIVND (reference sequence). V gave up 4 bases and J gave up 4 bases; unmatched junction bases: 8. The CDR3 protein is CASSTKQGEIYGYTF. The CDR3 region has the DNA TGTGCCAGTAGTACCAAACAGGGGGAGATCTATGGCTACACCTTC.

The chain uses TRBV20-1 and TRBJ2-5, with 9 bases that match TRBD2. CDR3 length: 15 amino acids. The J segment lost 4 bases and the V segment lost 4 bases, leaving 10 bases of the junction unmatched. Per germline, CDR1 DFQATT and CDR2 SNEGSKA (reference sequence). CDR3 in DNA: TGCAGTGCTACCCGGGGAGCGGGGGGAAGAGAGACCCAGTACTTC. It encodes CSATRGAGGRETQYF.

This rearrangement joins TRBV24-1 to TRBJ1-2, with D unresolved. Germline assignment: CDR1 KGHDR and CDR2 SFDVKD. The CDR3 extends over 12 amino acids. V lost 3 bases to trimming and J lost 5 bases, with 6 bases between them. This CDR3 is CATSDGIYGYTF. CDR3 DNA: TGTGCCACCAGTGATGGGATTTATGGCTACACCTTC.

This clonotype was seen a few times. A much larger clone differs by one base, so this may be a read error. The V call is TRBV20-1, the J call TRBJ1-1; D unclear. Germline assignment: CDR1 DFQATT and CDR2 SNEGSKA (reference sequence). The CDR3 runs 13 residues. V lost 2 bases and J lost 4, with 11 bases in between. CDR3 DNA sequence: TGCAGTGCTAGATCTAGGGTCGGCACTGAAGCTTTCTTT. This sequence encodes CSARSRVGTEAFF.

The sample holds many counts of this clonotype. The chain joins TRBV3-1 to TRBJ2-7; D remains ambiguous. Germline CDR1 reads LGHDT; CDR2 reads YNNKEL (reference sequence). V dropped 3 bases and J dropped 1 base, with 7 bases sitting between them. The CDR3 covers 13 residues. The CDR3 DNA reads TGTGCCAGCAGCCAGTCACAGTCCTACGAGCAGTACTTC. Protein sequence: CASSQSQSYEQYF.

V usage is TRBV2 and J usage is TRBJ1-1, with a possible D match to TRBD1 (5 bases). The CDR3 totals 15 residues. Germline CDR1 is SNHLY and CDR2 is FYNNEI. V was trimmed by 4 bases and J by 1 base, leaving 13 bases between them. CDR3 in DNA: TGTGCCAGCAGTGGAAGGGGCCGGGGGAACACTGAAGCTTTCTTT. The encoded protein is CASSGRGRGNTEAFF. Filled out from reference TRBV2 and TRBJ1-1, the complete variable domain reads EPEVTQTPSHQVTQMGQEVILRCVPISNHLYFYWYRQILGQKVEFLVSFYNNEISEKSEIFDDQFSVERPDGSNFTLKIRSTKLEDSAMYFCASSGRGRGNTEAFFGQGTRLTVV.

The chain is built from TRBV2 and TRBJ1-2; 7 bases agree with TRBD1. The V and J ends lost 6 bases and 8 bases, in that order; junction bases with no gene match: 9. Germline CDR1 SNHLY, CDR2 FYNNEI. The CDR3 consists of 13 residues. The CDR3 sequence is CASRSYGTVGYTF. In nucleotides, the CDR3 is TGTGCCAGCAGATCCTACGGGACAGTAGGCTACACCTTC.

The sample holds many counts of this clonotype. The V gene is TRBV3-1, the J gene TRBJ1-2; D is ambiguous. There are 10 residues in the CDR3. Trimming stripped 6 bases from V and 8 bases from J, with 7 bases between. The germline gives CDR1 LGHDT, CDR2 YNNKEL (reference sequence). The CDR3 loop reads CASRIMGYTF. The CDR3 region has the DNA TGTGCCAGCAGGATCATGGGCTACACCTTC. The whole variable domain, remainder taken from reference TRBV3-1 and TRBJ1-2, is DTAVSQTPKYLVTQMGNDKSIKCEQNLGHDTMYWYKQDSKKFLKIMFSYNNKELIINETVPNRFSPKSPDKAHLNLHINSLELGDSAVYFCASRIMGYTFGSGTRLTVV.

For this clonotype: A clone one base away is much larger, so this may be a read error. V gene TRBV5-1 combines with J gene TRBJ2-1, with D possibly being TRBD1 (6 bases). The germline gives CDR1 SGHRS, CDR2 YFSETQ. The V end lost 3 bases, the J end lost 4 bases, and 14 bases lay between the germline ends. CDR3 length equals 15 residues. CDR3 amino acids: CASSSAQGGYNEQFF. For the CDR3, the DNA is TGCGCCAGCAGCTCGGCACAGGGTGGGTACAATGAGCAGTTCTTC.

The chain has TRBV12-3 or TRBV12-4 and TRBJ2-1, with 9 nucleotides matching TRBD1. The length of the CDR3 is 15 residues. Germline trimming cut 6 bases from V and 5 bases from J; bases unmatched to any gene: 8. CDR3 region: CASRRRDRDHNEQFF. As DNA, the CDR3 is TGTGCCAGCAGGCGCCGGGACAGGGATCACAATGAGCAGTTCTTC.